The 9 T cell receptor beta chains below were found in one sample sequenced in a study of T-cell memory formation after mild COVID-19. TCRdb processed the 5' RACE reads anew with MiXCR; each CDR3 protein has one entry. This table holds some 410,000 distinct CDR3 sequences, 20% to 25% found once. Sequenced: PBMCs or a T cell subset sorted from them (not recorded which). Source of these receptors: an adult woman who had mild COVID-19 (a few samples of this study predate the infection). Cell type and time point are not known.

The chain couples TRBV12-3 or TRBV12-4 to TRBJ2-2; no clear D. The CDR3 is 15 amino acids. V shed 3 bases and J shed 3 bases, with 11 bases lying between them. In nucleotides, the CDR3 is TGTGCCAGCAGTTTTGGGTCTAGTTACACCGGGGAGCTGTTTTTT. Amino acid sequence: CASSFGSSYTGELFF.

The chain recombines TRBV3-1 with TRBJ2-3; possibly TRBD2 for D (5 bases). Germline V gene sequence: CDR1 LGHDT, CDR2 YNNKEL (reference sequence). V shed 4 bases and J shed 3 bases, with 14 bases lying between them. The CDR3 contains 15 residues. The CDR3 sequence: CASSPNQPGTDTQYF. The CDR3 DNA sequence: TGTGCCAGCAGCCCAAACCAACCGGGGACAGATACGCAGTATTTT.

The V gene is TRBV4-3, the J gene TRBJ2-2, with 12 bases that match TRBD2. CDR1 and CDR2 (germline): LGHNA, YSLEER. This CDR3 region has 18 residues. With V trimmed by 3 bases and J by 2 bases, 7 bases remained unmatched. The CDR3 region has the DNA TGCGCCAGCAGCCAGACTAGCGGGAGAGCGTATAACACCGGGGAGCTGTTTTTT. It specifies CASSQTSGRAYNTGELFF.

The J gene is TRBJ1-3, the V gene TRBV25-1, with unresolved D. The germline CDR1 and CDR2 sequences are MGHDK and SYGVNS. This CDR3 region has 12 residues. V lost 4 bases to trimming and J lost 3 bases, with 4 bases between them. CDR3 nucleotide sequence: TGTGCCAGCAGTGTCATTGGAAACACCATATATTTT. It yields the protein CASSVIGNTIYF.

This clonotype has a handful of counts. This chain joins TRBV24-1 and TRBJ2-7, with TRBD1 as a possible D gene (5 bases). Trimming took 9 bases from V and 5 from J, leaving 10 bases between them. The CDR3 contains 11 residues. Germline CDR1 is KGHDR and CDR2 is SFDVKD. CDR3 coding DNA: TGTGCCACCTCGTTAGGGGACGAGCAGTACTTC. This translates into CATSLGDEQYF.

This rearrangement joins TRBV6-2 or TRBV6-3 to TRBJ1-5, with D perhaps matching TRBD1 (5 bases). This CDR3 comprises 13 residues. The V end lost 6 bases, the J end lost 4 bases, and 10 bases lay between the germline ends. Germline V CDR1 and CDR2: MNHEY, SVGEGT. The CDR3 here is CASRRGANQPQHF. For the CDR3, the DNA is TGTGCCAGCAGAAGAGGGGCAAATCAGCCCCAGCATTTT.

The CDR3 nucleotides read TGTGCCATCAGTGAGTCGGGGGGTGGCTACACCTTC. Translating it yields CAISESGGGYTF. J is TRBJ1-2 and V is TRBV10-3, with D tentatively TRBD1 (5 bases). The CDR3 is 12 amino acids. Per the germline V gene, CDR1 is ENHRY and CDR2 is SYGVKD. Trimming cost V 0 bases and J 7 bases, with 6 bases left between them.

The CDR3 sequence is CASSSLAGGVETQYF. DNA of the CDR3: TGTGCCAGCAGTTCCTTAGCGGGGGGAGTGGAGACCCAGTACTTC. V is TRBV12-3 or TRBV12-4 and J is TRBJ2-5; 10 bases are shared with TRBD2. The CDR3 sequence is 15 residues long. V shed 4 bases, J shed 5 bases, and the junction held 7 bases outside the gene matches.

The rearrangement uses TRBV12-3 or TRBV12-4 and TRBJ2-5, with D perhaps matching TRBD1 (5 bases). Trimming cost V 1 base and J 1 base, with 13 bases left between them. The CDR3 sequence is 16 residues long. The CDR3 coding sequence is TGTGCCAGCAGTTTAGTCGTCGGCCAGGGCCAAGAGACCCAGTACTTC. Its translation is CASSLVVGQGQETQYF.